In this sample, the clone carrying this T cell receptor (beta chain) turned up a few times. Its target is unknown. These data originate in a study of T-cell memory formation after mild COVID-19. Whole-study context: Clusters were largely donor specific.

Per the germline V gene, CDR1 is SNHLY and CDR2 is FYNNEI. Trimming stripped 8 bases from V and 6 bases from J, with 17 bases between. The length of the CDR3 is 13 residues. General observations from the study: The pre-infection memory compartment contained some responding clones, suggesting cross-reactive memory joined. Clones contracting over day 15 to 85 were CD4/CD8 balanced, with later expanders leaning CD4+. Largely, contracting CD4+ clones fell within CM and EM, and contracting CD8+ clones within EMRA.

One entry per CDR3 protein, called by TCRdb with MiXCR from the 5' RACE reads. The sample includes under 400,000 distinct CDR3 sequences, 28% of them seen just once. The source material was PBMCs or a T cell subset sorted from them (not recorded which). The rearrangement uses TRBV2 and TRBJ2-7; D is perhaps TRBD1 (6 bases). The sequence derives from an adult woman who had mild COVID-19 (a few samples of this study predate the infection). Cell type and time point are not known. The CDR3 region has the DNA TGTGCCAGCTACAGGGCTCCCCATGGCGAGCAGTACTTC. As protein: CASYRAPHGEQYF. The full variable domain, its missing parts supplied by reference TRBV2 and TRBJ2-7, is EPEVTQTPSHQVTQMGQEVILRCVPISNHLYFYWYRQILGQKVEFLVSFYNNEISEKSEIFDDQFSVERPDGSNFTLKIRSTKLEDSAMYFCASYRAPHGEQYFGPGTRLTVT.